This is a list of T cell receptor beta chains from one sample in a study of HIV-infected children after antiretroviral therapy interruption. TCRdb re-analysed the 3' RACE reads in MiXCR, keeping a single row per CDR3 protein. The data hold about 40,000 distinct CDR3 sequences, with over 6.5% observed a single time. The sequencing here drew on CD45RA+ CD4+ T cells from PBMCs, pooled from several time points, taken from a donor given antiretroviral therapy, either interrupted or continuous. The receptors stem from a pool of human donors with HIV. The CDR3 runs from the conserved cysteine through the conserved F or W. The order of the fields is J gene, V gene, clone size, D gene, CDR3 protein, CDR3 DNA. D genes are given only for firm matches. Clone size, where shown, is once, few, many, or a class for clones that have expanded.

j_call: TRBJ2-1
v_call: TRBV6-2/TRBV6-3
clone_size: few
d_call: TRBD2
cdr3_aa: CASSSGTSLFDEQFF
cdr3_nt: TGTGCCAGCAGTTCCGGGACTAGCCTATTCGATGAGCAGTTCTTC

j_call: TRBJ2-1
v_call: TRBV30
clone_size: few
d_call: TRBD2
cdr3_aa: CAWRTSGGHNEQFF
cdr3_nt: TGTGCCTGGAGAACTAGCGGGGGCCACAATGAGCAGTTCTTC

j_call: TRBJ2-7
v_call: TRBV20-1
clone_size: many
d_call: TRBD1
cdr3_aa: CSAGQLYEQYF
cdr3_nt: TGCAGTGCGGGACAGCTCTACGAGCAGTACTTC

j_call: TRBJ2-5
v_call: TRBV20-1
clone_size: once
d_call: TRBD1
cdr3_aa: CSALPDRGRSQETQYF
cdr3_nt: TGCAGTGCCCTACCGGACAGGGGGCGTTCCCAAGAGACCCAGTACTTC

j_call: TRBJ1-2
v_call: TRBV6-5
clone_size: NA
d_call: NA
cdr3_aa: CASSYSILTGYGYTF
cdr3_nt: TGTGCCAGCAGTTACTCGATATTAACAGGTTATGGCTACACCTTC

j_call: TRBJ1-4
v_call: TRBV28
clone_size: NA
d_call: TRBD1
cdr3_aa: CASSSGQGGSVTNEKLFF
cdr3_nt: TGTGCCAGCAGTTCTGGGCAGGGGGGTAGTGTAACTAATGAAAAACTGTTTTTT

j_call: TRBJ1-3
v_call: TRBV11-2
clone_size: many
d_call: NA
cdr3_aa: CASSLTLSGNTIYF
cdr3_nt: TGTGCCAGCAGCTTAACACTCTCTGGAAACACCATATATTTT

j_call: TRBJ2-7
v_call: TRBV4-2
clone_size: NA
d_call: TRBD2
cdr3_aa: CASSQFPKTSGASYEQYF
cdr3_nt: TGTGCCAGCAGCCAATTTCCCAAAACTAGCGGGGCCTCCTACGAGCAGTACTTC

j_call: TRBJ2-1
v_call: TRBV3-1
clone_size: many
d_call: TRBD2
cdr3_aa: CASSQVLLAGDNEQFF
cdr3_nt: TGTGCCAGCAGCCAAGTTCTACTAGCGGGAGACAATGAGCAGTTCTTC

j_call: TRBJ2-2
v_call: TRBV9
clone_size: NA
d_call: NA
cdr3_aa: CASSVRVDTGELFF
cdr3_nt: TGTGCCAGCAGCGTTCGGGTGGACACCGGGGAGCTGTTTTTT

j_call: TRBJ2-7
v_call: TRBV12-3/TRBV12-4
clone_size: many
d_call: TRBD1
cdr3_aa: CASSPGPGQGNYEQYF
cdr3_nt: TGTGCCAGCAGTCCCGGTCCGGGACAGGGGAACTACGAGCAGTACTTC

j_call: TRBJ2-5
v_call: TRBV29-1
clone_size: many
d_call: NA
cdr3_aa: CSVETEQETQYF
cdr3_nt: TGCAGCGTTGAGACAGAACAAGAGACCCAGTACTTC

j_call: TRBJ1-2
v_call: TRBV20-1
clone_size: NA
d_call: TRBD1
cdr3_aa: CSARGGTGPSPSYGYTF
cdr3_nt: TGCAGTGCTAGAGGGGGGACAGGGCCTTCCCCCTCGTATGGCTACACCTTC

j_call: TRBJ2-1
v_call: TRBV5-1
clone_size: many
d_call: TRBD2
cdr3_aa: CASSFGLGLAGAYNEQFF
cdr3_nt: TGCGCCAGCAGCTTCGGCTTGGGACTAGCGGGAGCCTACAATGAGCAGTTCTTC

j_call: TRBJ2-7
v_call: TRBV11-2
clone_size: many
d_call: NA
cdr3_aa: CASSSNYEQYF
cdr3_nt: TGTGCCAGCAGCTCGAACTACGAGCAGTACTTC

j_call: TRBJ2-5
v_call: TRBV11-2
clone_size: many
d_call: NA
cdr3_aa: CASSLVLGALETQYF
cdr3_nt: TGTGCCAGCAGCTTAGTTCTCGGGGCTTTGGAGACCCAGTACTTC

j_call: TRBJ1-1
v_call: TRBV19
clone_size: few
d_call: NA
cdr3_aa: CASSRQQGRTTEAFF
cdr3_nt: TGTGCCAGTAGTAGACAACAGGGACGGACCACTGAAGCTTTCTTT

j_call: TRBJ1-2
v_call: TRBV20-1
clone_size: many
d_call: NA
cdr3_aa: CSALGVFGGYTF
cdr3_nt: TGCAGTGCTTTAGGGGTGTTCGGTGGCTACACCTTC

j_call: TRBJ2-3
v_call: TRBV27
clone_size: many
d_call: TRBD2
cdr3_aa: CASSFSGGYTDTQYF
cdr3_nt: TGTGCCAGCAGTTTTAGCGGGGGGTACACAGATACGCAGTATTTT

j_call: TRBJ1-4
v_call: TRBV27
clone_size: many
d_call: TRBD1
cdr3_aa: CASSHDRGRGKLFF
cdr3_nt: TGTGCCAGCAGTCACGACAGGGGGAGAGGAAAACTGTTTTTT

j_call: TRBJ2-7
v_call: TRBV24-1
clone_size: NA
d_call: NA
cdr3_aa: CATSDLPPPGEQYF
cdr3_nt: TGTGCCACCAGTGATTTGCCACCCCCGGGCGAGCAGTACTTC

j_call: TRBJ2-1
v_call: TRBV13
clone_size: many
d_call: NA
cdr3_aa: CASSLTGGYAEQFF
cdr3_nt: TGTGCCAGCTCTCTCACTGGGGGGTATGCTGAGCAGTTCTTC

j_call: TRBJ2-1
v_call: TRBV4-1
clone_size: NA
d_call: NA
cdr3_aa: CASSQGELGVGEQFF
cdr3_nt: TGCGCCAGCAGCCAAGGGGAGTTGGGAGTAGGTGAGCAGTTCTTC

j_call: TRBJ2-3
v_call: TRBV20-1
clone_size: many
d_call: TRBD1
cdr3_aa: CSADGTGGDSARLDTQYF
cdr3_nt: TGCAGTGCTGACGGGACAGGGGGTGATTCGGCCCGTTTGGATACGCAGTATTTT

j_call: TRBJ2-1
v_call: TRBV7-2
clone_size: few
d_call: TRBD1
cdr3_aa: CASRYGLGGTYNEQFF
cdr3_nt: TGTGCCAGCCGGTATGGATTAGGGGGCACATACAATGAGCAGTTCTTC

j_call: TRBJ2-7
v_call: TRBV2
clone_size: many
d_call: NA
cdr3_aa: CASSVEAKGTEQYF
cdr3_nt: TGTGCCAGCAGTGTTGAGGCAAAAGGGACCGAGCAGTACTTC

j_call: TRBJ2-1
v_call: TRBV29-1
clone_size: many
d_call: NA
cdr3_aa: CSGSEPTGYGDEQFF
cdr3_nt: TGCAGCGGGAGCGAGCCAACAGGGTATGGAGATGAGCAGTTCTTC

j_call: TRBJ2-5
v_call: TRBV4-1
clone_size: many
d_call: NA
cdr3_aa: CASSPGQQDTQYF
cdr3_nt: TGTGCCAGCAGCCCAGGACAGCAAGACACCCAGTACTTT

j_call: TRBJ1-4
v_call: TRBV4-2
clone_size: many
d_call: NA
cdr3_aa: CASSPGPNERLFF
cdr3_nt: TGTGCCAGCAGCCCCGGGCCCAACGAAAGATTATTTTTC

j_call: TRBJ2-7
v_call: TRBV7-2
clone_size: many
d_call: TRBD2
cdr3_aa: CASSPRLAGSYEQYF
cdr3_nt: TGTGCCAGCAGCCCTAGACTAGCGGGATCATACGAGCAGTACTTC

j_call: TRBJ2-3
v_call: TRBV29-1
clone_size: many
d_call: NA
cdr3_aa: CSVEVVFTDTQYF
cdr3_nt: TGCAGCGTTGAGGTGGTGTTCACAGATACGCAGTATTTT

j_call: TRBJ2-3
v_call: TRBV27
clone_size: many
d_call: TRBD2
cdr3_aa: CASRAGRRGLVLGTDTQYF
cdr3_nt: TGTGCCAGCAGGGCAGGCAGGCGGGGGTTGGTTCTAGGCACAGATACGCAGTATTTT

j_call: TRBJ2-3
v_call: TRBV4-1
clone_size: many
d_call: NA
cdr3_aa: CASSQVPETTDTQYF
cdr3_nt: TGCGCCAGCAGCCAAGTCCCCGAAACCACAGATACGCAGTATTTT

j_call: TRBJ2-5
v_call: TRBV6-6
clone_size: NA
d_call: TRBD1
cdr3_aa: CASSPGLDRGPHMTQYF
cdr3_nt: TGTGCCAGCAGTCCAGGCCTCGACAGGGGGCCACATATGACCCAGTACTTC

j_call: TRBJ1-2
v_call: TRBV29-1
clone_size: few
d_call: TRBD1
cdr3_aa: CSVGQGPGYTF
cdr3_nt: TGCAGCGTGGGACAGGGGCCTGGCTACACCTTC

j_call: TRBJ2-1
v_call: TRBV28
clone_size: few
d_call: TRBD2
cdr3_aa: CAAGGYNEQFF
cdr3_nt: TGTGCCGCGGGGGGCTACAATGAGCAGTTCTTC

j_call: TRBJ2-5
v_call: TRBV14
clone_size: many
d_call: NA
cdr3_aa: CASSPYGNRFRETQYF
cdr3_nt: TGTGCCAGCAGCCCTTACGGAAACAGGTTTAGGGAGACCCAGTACTTC

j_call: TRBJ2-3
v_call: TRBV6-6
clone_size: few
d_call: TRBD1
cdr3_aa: CASRQGESTDTQYF
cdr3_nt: TGTGCCAGTCGACAGGGGGAGAGCACAGATACGCAGTATTTT

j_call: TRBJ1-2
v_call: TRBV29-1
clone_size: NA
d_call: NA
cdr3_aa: CSVGDGYTF
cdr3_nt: TGCAGCGTTGGGGATGGCTACACCTTC

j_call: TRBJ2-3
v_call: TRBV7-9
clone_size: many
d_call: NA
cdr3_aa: CASSVLEVGGTDTQYF
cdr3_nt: TGTGCCAGCAGCGTTTTAGAGGTCGGGGGCACAGATACGCAGTATTTT